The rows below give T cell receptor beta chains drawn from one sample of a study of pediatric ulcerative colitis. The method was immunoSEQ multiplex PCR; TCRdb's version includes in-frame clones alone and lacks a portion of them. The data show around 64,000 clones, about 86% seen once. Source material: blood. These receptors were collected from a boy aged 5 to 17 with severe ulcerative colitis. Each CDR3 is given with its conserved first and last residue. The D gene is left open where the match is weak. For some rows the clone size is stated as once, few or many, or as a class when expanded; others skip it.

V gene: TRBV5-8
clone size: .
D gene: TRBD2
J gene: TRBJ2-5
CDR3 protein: CASSPGGFGETQYF
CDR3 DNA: TGTGCCAGCAGCCCGGGGGGGTTTGGAGAGACCCAGTACTTC

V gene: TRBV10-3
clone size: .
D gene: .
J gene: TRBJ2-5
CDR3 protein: CAISDRAEEETQYF
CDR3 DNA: TGTGCCATCAGTGACAGGGCGGAGGAAGAGACCCAGTACTTC

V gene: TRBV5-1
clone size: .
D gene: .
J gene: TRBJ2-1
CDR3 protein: CASSLEGSPYNEQFF
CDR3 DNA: TGCGCCAGCAGCTTGGAGGGGAGTCCCTACAATGAGCAGTTCTTC

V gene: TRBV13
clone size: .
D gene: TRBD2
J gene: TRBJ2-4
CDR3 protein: CASSSEGSGTAAKNIQYF
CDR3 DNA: TGTGCCAGCAGCTCCGAGGGGAGCGGGACGGCAGCCAAAAACATTCAGTACTTC

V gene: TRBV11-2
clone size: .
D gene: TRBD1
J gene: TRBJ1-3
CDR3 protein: CASSLEVGGQGASGNTIYF
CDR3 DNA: TGTGCCAGCAGCTTAGAGGTCGGGGGACAGGGGGCAAGTGGAAACACCATATATTTT

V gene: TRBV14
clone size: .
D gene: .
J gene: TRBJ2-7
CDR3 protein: CASRAGGTGYYEQYF
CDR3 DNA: TGTGCCAGCAGAGCGGGGGGGACAGGGTACTACGAGCAGTACTTC

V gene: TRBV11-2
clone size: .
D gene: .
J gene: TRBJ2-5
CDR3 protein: CASSLFRRDGKETQYF
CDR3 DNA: TGTGCCAGCAGCTTATTCCGGAGGGACGGGAAGGAGACCCAGTACTTC

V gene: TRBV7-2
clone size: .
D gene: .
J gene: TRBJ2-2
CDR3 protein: CASSLDYRDTGELFF
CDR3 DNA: TGTGCCAGCAGCCTGGACTACAGGGACACCGGGGAGCTGTTTTTT

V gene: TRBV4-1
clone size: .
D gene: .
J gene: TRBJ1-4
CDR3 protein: CASSQDLPGAGEKLFF
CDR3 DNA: TGCGCCAGCAGCCAAGATCTGCCAGGGGCAGGTGAAAAACTGTTTTTT

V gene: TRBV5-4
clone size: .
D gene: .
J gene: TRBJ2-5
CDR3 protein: CASSPPGRGGQETQYF
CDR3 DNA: TGTGCCAGCAGCCCTCCGGGCAGGGGGGGACAAGAGACCCAGTACTTC

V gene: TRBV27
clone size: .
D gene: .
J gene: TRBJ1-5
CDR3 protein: CASPAGRFDQPQHF
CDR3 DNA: TGTGCCAGTCCCGCAGGGCGATTCGATCAGCCCCAGCATTTT

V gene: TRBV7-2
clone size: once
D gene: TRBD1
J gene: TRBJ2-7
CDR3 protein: CASSLAVGTELYEQYF
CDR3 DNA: TGTGCCAGCAGCTTAGCAGTCGGGACAGAACTTTACGAGCAGTACTTC

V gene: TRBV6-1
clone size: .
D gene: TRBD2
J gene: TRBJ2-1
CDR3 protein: CASSATSGGYNEQFF
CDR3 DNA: TGTGCCAGCAGCGCGACTAGCGGGGGATACAATGAGCAGTTCTTC

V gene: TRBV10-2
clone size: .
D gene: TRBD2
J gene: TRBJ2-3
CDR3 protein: CASSETSGSFTDTQYF
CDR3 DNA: TGCGCCAGCAGTGAGACTAGCGGGAGTTTCACAGATACGCAGTATTTT

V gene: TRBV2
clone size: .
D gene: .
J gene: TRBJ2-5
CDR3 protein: CASSVGSTSWETQYF
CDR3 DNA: TGTGCCAGCAGTGTAGGGTCTACTAGCTGGGAGACCCAGTACTTC

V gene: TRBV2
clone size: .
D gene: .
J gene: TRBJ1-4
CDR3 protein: CASRDSAHEKLFF
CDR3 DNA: TGTGCCAGTAGGGATTCCGCGCATGAAAAACTGTTTTTT

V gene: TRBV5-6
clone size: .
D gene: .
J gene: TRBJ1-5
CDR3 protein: CASSYSRVSGDQPQHF
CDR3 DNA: TGTGCCAGCAGCTACAGCCGTGTTTCCGGGGACCAGCCCCAGCATTTT

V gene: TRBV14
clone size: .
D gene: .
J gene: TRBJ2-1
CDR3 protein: CASANLQTDNEQFF
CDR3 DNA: TGTGCCAGCGCAAACCTCCAGACGGACAATGAGCAGTTCTTC

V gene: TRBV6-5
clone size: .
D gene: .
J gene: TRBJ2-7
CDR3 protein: CASSYFRTASYEQYF
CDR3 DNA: TGTGCCAGCAGTTATTTCAGGACAGCCTCCTACGAGCAGTACTTC

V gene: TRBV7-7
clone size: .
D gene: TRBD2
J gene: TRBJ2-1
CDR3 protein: CASSLGAAGGPNEQFF
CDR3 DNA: TGTGCTAGCAGCTTAGGGGCAGCGGGAGGGCCGAATGAGCAGTTCTTC

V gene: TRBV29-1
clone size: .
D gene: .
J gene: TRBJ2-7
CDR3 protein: CSVFGITGEQYF
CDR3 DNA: TGCAGCGTTTTTGGGATTACGGGGGAGCAGTACTTC

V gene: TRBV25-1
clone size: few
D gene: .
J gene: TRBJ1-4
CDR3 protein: CASSGGGLGEKLFF
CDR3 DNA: TGTGCCAGCAGTGGGGGAGGCTTGGGTGAAAAACTGTTTTTT

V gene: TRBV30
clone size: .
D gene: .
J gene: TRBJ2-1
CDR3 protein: CAWSTEGPQFF
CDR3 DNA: TGTGCCTGGAGCACCGAGGGCCCTCAGTTCTTC

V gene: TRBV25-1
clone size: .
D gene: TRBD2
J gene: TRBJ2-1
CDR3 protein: CASMGTSGISSYNEQFF
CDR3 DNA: TGTGCCAGTATGGGGACTAGCGGGATTTCCTCCTACAATGAGCAGTTCTTC